This T cell receptor beta chain was documented in a study of technical replicates of blood from four donors. Some clones are missing from TCRdb's copy, which holds only in-frame ones; the method was immunoSEQ multiplex PCR. The sample yields 60,000 to 65,000 clones, roughly 90% seen once. This clone has only a few counts. Germline lookup yields CDR1 SQVTM and CDR2 ANQGSEA. The length of the CDR3 is 13 residues. The V and J ends lost 7 bases and 0 bases respectively, with 12 bases between them. The sequence was collected from a human donor in good health. Some clones in this sample may be carry-over from other donors' samples. Sequencing was performed on PBMCs. The chain is built from TRBV29-1 and TRBJ1-1, with D possibly TRBD1 on 6 matching bases. The CDR3, as DNA: TGCAGCGCTGGACAGTTCATGAACACTGAAGCTTTCTTT. As protein: CSAGQFMNTEAFF.